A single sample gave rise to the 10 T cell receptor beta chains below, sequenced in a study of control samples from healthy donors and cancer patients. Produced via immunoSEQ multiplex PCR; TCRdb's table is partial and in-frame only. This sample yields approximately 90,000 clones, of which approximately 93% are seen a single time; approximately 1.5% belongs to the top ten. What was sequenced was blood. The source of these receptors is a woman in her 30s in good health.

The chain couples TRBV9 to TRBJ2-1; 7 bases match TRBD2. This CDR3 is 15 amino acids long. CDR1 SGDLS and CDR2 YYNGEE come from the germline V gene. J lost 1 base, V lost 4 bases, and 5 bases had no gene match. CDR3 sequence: CASSQSSGSYNEQFF. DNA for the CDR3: TGTGCCAGCAGCCAATCTAGCGGTTCCTACAATGAGCAGTTCTTC. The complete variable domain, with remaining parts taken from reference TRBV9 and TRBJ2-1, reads DSGVTQTPKHLITATGQRVTLRCSPRSGDLSVYWYQQSLDQGLQFLIQYYNGEERAKGNILERFSAQQFPDLHSELNLSSLELGDSALYFCASSQSSGSYNEQFFGPGTRLTVL.

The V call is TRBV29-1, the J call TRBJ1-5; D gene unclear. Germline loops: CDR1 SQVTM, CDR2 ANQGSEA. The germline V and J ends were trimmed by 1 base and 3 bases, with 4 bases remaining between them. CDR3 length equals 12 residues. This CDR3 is CSVEGSNQPQHF. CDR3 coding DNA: TGCAGCGTTGAAGGCTCCAATCAGCCCCAGCATTTT.

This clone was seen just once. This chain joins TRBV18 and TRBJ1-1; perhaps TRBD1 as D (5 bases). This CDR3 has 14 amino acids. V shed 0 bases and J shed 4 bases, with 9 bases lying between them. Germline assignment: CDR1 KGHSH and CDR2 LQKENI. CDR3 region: CASSPPRGTTEAFF. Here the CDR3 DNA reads TGTGCCAGCTCACCACCGAGGGGAACCACTGAAGCTTTCTTT. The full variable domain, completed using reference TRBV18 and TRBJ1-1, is NAGVMQNPRHLVRRRGQEARLRCSPMKGHSHVYWYRQLPEEGLKFMVYLQKENIIDESGMPKERFSAEFPKEGPSILRIQQVVRGDSAAYFCASSPPRGTTEAFFGQGTRLTVV.

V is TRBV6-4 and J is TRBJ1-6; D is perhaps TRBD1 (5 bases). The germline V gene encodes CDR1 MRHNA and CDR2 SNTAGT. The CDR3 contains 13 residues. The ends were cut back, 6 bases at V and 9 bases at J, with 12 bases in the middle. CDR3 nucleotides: TGTGCCAGCAGGCAGGGACTGGGTTCACCCCTCCACTTT. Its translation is CASRQGLGSPLHF.

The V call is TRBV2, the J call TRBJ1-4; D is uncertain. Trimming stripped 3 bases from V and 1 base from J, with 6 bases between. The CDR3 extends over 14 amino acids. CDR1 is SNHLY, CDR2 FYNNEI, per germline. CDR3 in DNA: TGTGCCAGCAGTGATAATCTAACTAATGAAAAACTGTTTTTT. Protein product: CASSDNLTNEKLFF.

The CDR3 DNA follows: TGCGCCAGCAGATGGGACCAAGCCACTGAAGCTTTCTTT. As protein: CASRWDQATEAFF. The chain links TRBV10-2 to TRBJ1-1, with D maybe TRBD1 (5 bases). The CDR3 sequence is 13 residues long. V lost 6 bases and J lost 4, with 12 bases in between. In germline, CDR1 is WSHSY, CDR2 SAAADI.

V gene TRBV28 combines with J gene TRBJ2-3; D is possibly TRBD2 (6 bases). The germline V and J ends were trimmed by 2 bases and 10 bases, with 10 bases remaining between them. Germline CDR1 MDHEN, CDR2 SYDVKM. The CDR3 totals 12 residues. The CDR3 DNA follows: TGTGCCAGCAGTTTAAGGGAGGTGGCGCAGTATTTT. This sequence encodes CASSLREVAQYF.

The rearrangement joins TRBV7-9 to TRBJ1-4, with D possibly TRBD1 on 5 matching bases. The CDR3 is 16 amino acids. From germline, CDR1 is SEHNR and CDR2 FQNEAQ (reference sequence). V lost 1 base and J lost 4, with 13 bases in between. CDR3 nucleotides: TGTGCCAGCAGCTTAGATGTAGGGGAGATTAATGAAAAACTGTTTTTT. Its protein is CASSLDVGEINEKLFF.

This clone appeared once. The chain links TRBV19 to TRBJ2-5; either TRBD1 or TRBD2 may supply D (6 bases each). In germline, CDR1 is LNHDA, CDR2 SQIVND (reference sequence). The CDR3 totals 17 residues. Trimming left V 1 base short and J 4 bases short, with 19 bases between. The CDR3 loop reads CASSIAGRGDYGETQYF. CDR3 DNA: TGTGCCAGTAGTATAGCGGGAAGGGGGGATTATGGAGAGACCCAGTACTTC. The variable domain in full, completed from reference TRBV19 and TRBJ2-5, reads DGGITQSPKYLFRKEGQNVTLSCEQNLNHDAMYWYRQDPGQGLRLIYYSQIVNDFQKGDIAEGYSVSREKKESFPLTVTSAQKNPTAFYLCASSIAGRGDYGETQYFGPGTRLLVL.

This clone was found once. The CDR3 is CASRTDIWGREGYTF. In nucleotides, the CDR3 is TGTGCCAGCAGAACCGACATTTGGGGGCGTGAAGGCTACACCTTC. The chain is built from TRBV6-5 and TRBJ1-2; the D gene is possibly TRBD1 (6 bases). This CDR3 spans 15 amino acids. V was shortened by 6 bases and J by 8 bases, with 22 bases between the two germline ends. The V gene's germline CDR1 is MNHEY and CDR2 SVGAGI.